The rows below give T cell receptor beta chains drawn from one sample of a study of blood T cell repertoires in COVID-19. Sequencing used immunoSEQ multiplex PCR; TCRdb keeps in-frame clones, though not all of them. Of about 70,000 clones listed, approximately 91% were seen once; the top ten hold 2.5% to 3%. The sequenced sample consisted of peripheral blood. Source of these receptors: a man aged 45 to 65 with COVID-19, enrolled during active disease. Both conserved end residues are part of each CDR3. A D gene is named only where the DNA matches it firmly. A clone size is listed for some rows: how often the clone was seen (once, few, many), or a class if it is expanded.

d_gene: TRBD2
v_gene: TRBV12-3/TRBV12-4
abundance: NA
j_gene: TRBJ2-7
CDR3nt: TGTGCCAGCAGTTTAGGGGGGGGCTACGAGCAGTACTTC
CDR3aa: CASSLGGGYEQYF

d_gene: TRBD1
v_gene: TRBV9
abundance: NA
j_gene: TRBJ1-2
CDR3nt: TGTGCCAGCAGCGTAGAGGGACAGGGGGCTAACTATGGCTACACCTTC
CDR3aa: CASSVEGQGANYGYTF

d_gene: NA
v_gene: TRBV28
abundance: NA
j_gene: TRBJ2-7
CDR3nt: TGTGCCAGCAGTTTTTTTATCCGGGGGGCGTACGAGCAGTACTTC
CDR3aa: CASSFFIRGAYEQYF

d_gene: NA
v_gene: TRBV6-5
abundance: NA
j_gene: TRBJ1-3
CDR3nt: TGTGCCAGCAGTTACTCGGAGAGCCGCGGGAACACCATATATTTT
CDR3aa: CASSYSESRGNTIYF

d_gene: NA
v_gene: TRBV6-5
abundance: NA
j_gene: TRBJ1-1
CDR3nt: TGTGCCAGCAGTTACTCGACATCGCCAAACACTGAAGCTTTCTTT
CDR3aa: CASSYSTSPNTEAFF

d_gene: TRBD1
v_gene: TRBV5-3
abundance: NA
j_gene: TRBJ1-5
CDR3nt: TGTGCCAGACCTAGACAGGGGCTATATAGCAATCAGCCCCAGCATTTT
CDR3aa: CARPRQGLYSNQPQHF

d_gene: NA
v_gene: TRBV5-1
abundance: NA
j_gene: TRBJ2-3
CDR3nt: TGCGCCAGCAGCTTGGCCGGCACAGATACGCAGTATTTT
CDR3aa: CASSLAGTDTQYF

d_gene: NA
v_gene: TRBV2
abundance: NA
j_gene: TRBJ1-1
CDR3nt: TGTGCCAGCAGCTCCGAGGGGAACACTGAAGCTTTCTTT
CDR3aa: CASSSEGNTEAFF

d_gene: TRBD2
v_gene: TRBV19
abundance: NA
j_gene: TRBJ2-1
CDR3nt: TGTGCCAGTAGTAACCGCGGGAGCACGGATGAGCAGTTCTTC
CDR3aa: CASSNRGSTDEQFF

d_gene: NA
v_gene: TRBV19
abundance: NA
j_gene: TRBJ2-1
CDR3nt: TGTGCCAGTAGTGCACAGGGACCTTTCCACAATGAGCAGTTCTTC
CDR3aa: CASSAQGPFHNEQFF

d_gene: TRBD2
v_gene: TRBV2
abundance: few
j_gene: TRBJ2-5
CDR3nt: TGTGCCAGCGCACGTAGCGGGAGCTTCTGGGAGACCCAGTACTTC
CDR3aa: CASARSGSFWETQYF

d_gene: TRBD1
v_gene: TRBV7-8
abundance: NA
j_gene: TRBJ2-3
CDR3nt: TGTGCCAGCAGCTCCCCGGACAGGGGCACAGATACGCAGTATTTT
CDR3aa: CASSSPDRGTDTQYF

d_gene: NA
v_gene: TRBV29-1
abundance: NA
j_gene: TRBJ1-2
CDR3nt: TGCAGCGTGACAAGGGGAGGCAGACCGGCTAACTATGGCTACACCTTC
CDR3aa: CSVTRGGRPANYGYTF

d_gene: NA
v_gene: TRBV2
abundance: once
j_gene: TRBJ2-7
CDR3nt: TGTGCCAGTACGCTGACCGCTACGGGGCAGTACTTC
CDR3aa: CASTLTATGQYF

d_gene: NA
v_gene: TRBV29-1
abundance: NA
j_gene: TRBJ2-6
CDR3nt: TGCAGCGTTGAGGGGGCAGGGAGAGGCGCTGGGGCCAACGTCCTGACTTTC
CDR3aa: CSVEGAGRGAGANVLTF

d_gene: NA
v_gene: TRBV5-6
abundance: NA
j_gene: TRBJ2-7
CDR3nt: TGTGCCAGCAGCGCCCTTGGGCCGACGTACGAGCAGTACTTC
CDR3aa: CASSALGPTYEQYF

d_gene: NA
v_gene: TRBV28
abundance: NA
j_gene: TRBJ1-5
CDR3nt: TGTGCCAGCAGCGGAAGACAGAGCAATCAGCCCCAGCATTTT
CDR3aa: CASSGRQSNQPQHF

d_gene: TRBD2
v_gene: TRBV19
abundance: NA
j_gene: TRBJ2-7
CDR3nt: TGTGCCAGTAAAGGCGGGAGAGTCAGGTACGAGCAGTACTTC
CDR3aa: CASKGGRVRYEQYF

d_gene: NA
v_gene: TRBV29-1
abundance: NA
j_gene: TRBJ2-2
CDR3nt: TGCAGCGTTGACCGACATTCCGGGGAGCTGTTTTTT
CDR3aa: CSVDRHSGELFF